There are many counts of the clone carrying this T cell receptor beta chain. The target antigen is unknown. This sample stems from a study of CD8 T cells in ankylosing spondylitis. Libraries for TCR beta were made by quantitative 5'-RACE with molecular barcodes. TCRdb recomputed calls from the 5' RACE reads with MiXCR, one row per CDR3 protein. The sample has about 500,000 distinct CDR3 sequences, roughly 5.2% seen once. Study observations and caveats: Prior literature has documented some motif variants in synovial fluid and blood from reactive arthritis. The authors reported significant enrichment of disease-linked clones in matched ankylosing spondylitis synovial fluid. Relatively rare in peripheral blood, disease-linked clones were also CD8+. About 8 highly homologous variants made up a TCR beta motif, and this motif appeared characteristic of ankylosing spondylitis blood.

Trimming removed 1 base from V and 2 bases from J; junction bases left unmatched: 5. CDR1 and CDR2 (germline): SQVTM, ANQGSEA. The CDR3 has 15 residues. Sequenced input: blood, either unsorted or a sorted T cell fraction (not recorded which). This chain uses TRBV29-1 with TRBJ2-7; TRBD2 matches at 10 bases. This TCR was sampled from a male donor with ankylosing spondylitis. The CDR3 DNA follows: TGCAGCGTTGAAGCTTGGACTAGCGGTACCTACGAGCAGTACTTC. This sequence encodes CSVEAWTSGTYEQYF.